Listed below are T cell receptor beta chains from one sample, sequenced in a study of shared clonotypes between healthy human individuals. Sequencing used immunoSEQ multiplex PCR; TCRdb keeps in-frame clones, though not all of them. The repertoire has 980,000 or so clones, approximately 76% of them found once; the top ten carry over 1.3%. Sequenced: memory CD4+ T cells sorted from blood. The receptor source for this set is a young man in good health. Each CDR3 is given with its conserved first and last residue. Each record gives: CDR3 DNA, CDR3 protein, clone size, V gene, D gene, J gene. A D gene is named only where the DNA matches it firmly. Expanded clones are given a class, and other clones once, few, many or no size at all.

cdr3_nt: TGCGCCAGCAGCTTGGACAGGAATGGCTACACCTTC; cdr3_aa: CASSLDRNGYTF; clone_size: NA; v_call: TRBV5-1; d_call: NA; j_call: TRBJ1-2
cdr3_nt: TGCGCCAGCAGCTTTGGCGGGCTTGATGAGACCCAGTACTTC; cdr3_aa: CASSFGGLDETQYF; clone_size: NA; v_call: TRBV5-1; d_call: NA; j_call: TRBJ2-5
cdr3_nt: TGTGCCAGCAGATCCTCCGGGACAGGGAATTACGAGCAGTACTTC; cdr3_aa: CASRSSGTGNYEQYF; clone_size: NA; v_call: TRBV28; d_call: TRBD1; j_call: TRBJ2-7
cdr3_nt: TGCGCCAGCAGCTTGTACAACTCCTACGAGCAGTACTTC; cdr3_aa: CASSLYNSYEQYF; clone_size: NA; v_call: TRBV5-1; d_call: NA; j_call: TRBJ2-7
cdr3_nt: TGTGCCAGCAGCCGTAATGAAGGGGGTCTCTACGAGCAGTACTTC; cdr3_aa: CASSRNEGGLYEQYF; clone_size: many; v_call: TRBV5-6; d_call: NA; j_call: TRBJ2-7
cdr3_nt: TGTGCCAGCAGGCCAGGGGGCTCAGTGAATCAGCCCCAGCATTTT; cdr3_aa: CASRPGGSVNQPQHF; clone_size: once; v_call: TRBV27; d_call: TRBD1; j_call: TRBJ1-5
cdr3_nt: TGTGCCTGGACCAGACAGGGAAGATCACCCCTCCACTTT; cdr3_aa: CAWTRQGRSPLHF; clone_size: NA; v_call: TRBV30; d_call: TRBD1; j_call: TRBJ1-6
cdr3_nt: TGTGCCACCCACCCCCCCTCAACAGGCTCGGACACCGGGGAGCTGTTTTTT; cdr3_aa: CATHPPSTGSDTGELFF; clone_size: NA; v_call: TRBV2; d_call: NA; j_call: TRBJ2-2
cdr3_nt: TGTGCCAGCTCACCACTCAGGGCAGAGACCCAGTACTTC; cdr3_aa: CASSPLRAETQYF; clone_size: NA; v_call: TRBV18; d_call: NA; j_call: TRBJ2-5
cdr3_nt: TGTGCCAGCAGTTACCCCGAAGCGGGAATGGGTGAGACCCAGTACTTC; cdr3_aa: CASSYPEAGMGETQYF; clone_size: once; v_call: TRBV6-6; d_call: TRBD2; j_call: TRBJ2-5
cdr3_nt: TGCAGTGCTGGAAACATTCAGTACTTC; cdr3_aa: CSAGNIQYF; clone_size: once; v_call: TRBV20-1; d_call: NA; j_call: TRBJ2-4
cdr3_nt: TGCGCCAGCAGCTTTGATTCCCCGGATGAGCAGTTCTTC; cdr3_aa: CASSFDSPDEQFF; clone_size: NA; v_call: TRBV5-1; d_call: NA; j_call: TRBJ2-1
cdr3_nt: TGTGCCAGCAGGAGAGATACAGGGACTTACGAGCAGTACTTC; cdr3_aa: CASRRDTGTYEQYF; clone_size: few; v_call: TRBV2; d_call: NA; j_call: TRBJ2-7
cdr3_nt: TGCGCCAGCAGCTTGATGGGCAGGGGGCTCTCCTACGAGCAGTACTTC; cdr3_aa: CASSLMGRGLSYEQYF; clone_size: few; v_call: TRBV5-1; d_call: TRBD1; j_call: TRBJ2-7
cdr3_nt: TGTGCCATCAGCCAGGCCTACGAGCAGTACTTC; cdr3_aa: CAISQAYEQYF; clone_size: NA; v_call: TRBV10-3; d_call: NA; j_call: TRBJ2-7
cdr3_nt: TGTGCCAGCAGCGCTAGTCTAGGGGGAAGGGACTATGGCTACACCTTC; cdr3_aa: CASSASLGGRDYGYTF; clone_size: many; v_call: TRBV14; d_call: NA; j_call: TRBJ1-2
cdr3_nt: TGCGCCAGCAGCTTTGGGGAGGGACGCGCGTCTAATGAAAAACTGTTTTTT; cdr3_aa: CASSFGEGRASNEKLFF; clone_size: NA; v_call: TRBV5-1; d_call: NA; j_call: TRBJ1-4
cdr3_nt: TGTGCCTGGAGTGTACTTTGGGCCTACGAGCAGTACTTC; cdr3_aa: CAWSVLWAYEQYF; clone_size: NA; v_call: TRBV30; d_call: NA; j_call: TRBJ2-7
cdr3_nt: TGTGCCAGTAGTGATCAGGGGTTCTCTGGAAACACCATATATTTT; cdr3_aa: CASSDQGFSGNTIYF; clone_size: few; v_call: TRBV19; d_call: NA; j_call: TRBJ1-3
cdr3_nt: TGTGCCGGTGAAGGGGGCTTCTCTGGAAACACCATATATTTT; cdr3_aa: CAGEGGFSGNTIYF; clone_size: NA; v_call: TRBV6-1; d_call: TRBD1; j_call: TRBJ1-3
cdr3_nt: TGTGCCATCACCGGGACAGGACGCTCTGGAAACACCATATATTTT; cdr3_aa: CAITGTGRSGNTIYF; clone_size: few; v_call: TRBV10-3; d_call: TRBD1; j_call: TRBJ1-3
cdr3_nt: TGTGCCAGCAGCTTTAACAGGGACCAGGGGGAGCAGTACTTC; cdr3_aa: CASSFNRDQGEQYF; clone_size: NA; v_call: TRBV7-9; d_call: NA; j_call: TRBJ2-7
cdr3_nt: TGTGCCAGCAGTTTCGACAGTTGGGAATCTGAAGCTTTCTTT; cdr3_aa: CASSFDSWESEAFF; clone_size: few; v_call: TRBV6-6; d_call: NA; j_call: TRBJ1-1
cdr3_nt: TGTGCCAGCAGTGATCGACAGGGCGGCCGTAGCAATCAGCCCCAGCATTTT; cdr3_aa: CASSDRQGGRSNQPQHF; clone_size: NA; v_call: TRBV2; d_call: TRBD1; j_call: TRBJ1-5
cdr3_nt: TGTGCCAGCACCGAATCAGGGGTTAATAGTGAAAAACTGTTTTTT; cdr3_aa: CASTESGVNSEKLFF; clone_size: NA; v_call: TRBV2; d_call: NA; j_call: TRBJ1-4
cdr3_nt: TGTGCCAGCAGAAAATCGGACAGCAGCAATCAGCCCCAGCATTTT; cdr3_aa: CASRKSDSSNQPQHF; clone_size: NA; v_call: TRBV6-5; d_call: NA; j_call: TRBJ1-5
cdr3_nt: TGCGCCAGCAGCTTGTTGGGGGTCGGTTCGGAAAAACTGTTTTTT; cdr3_aa: CASSLLGVGSEKLFF; clone_size: NA; v_call: TRBV5-1; d_call: NA; j_call: TRBJ1-4
cdr3_nt: TGTGCTAGCAGCCCCGGCCGGCAGGAAGAGACCCAGTACTTC; cdr3_aa: CASSPGRQEETQYF; clone_size: NA; v_call: TRBV7-7; d_call: NA; j_call: TRBJ2-5
cdr3_nt: TGCGCCAGCAGCTTCGGACTAGCCAACAATGAGCAGTTCTTC; cdr3_aa: CASSFGLANNEQFF; clone_size: few; v_call: TRBV5-1; d_call: TRBD2; j_call: TRBJ2-1
cdr3_nt: TGCGCCAGCAGCGCCCTGTTGGGGCAGCCCCAGCATTTT; cdr3_aa: CASSALLGQPQHF; clone_size: once; v_call: TRBV5-1; d_call: NA; j_call: TRBJ1-5
cdr3_nt: TGTGCCAGCAGGACGGGGAACAGACAAAGTTCCACAGATACGCAGTATTTT; cdr3_aa: CASRTGNRQSSTDTQYF; clone_size: NA; v_call: TRBV7-2; d_call: NA; j_call: TRBJ2-3
cdr3_nt: TGTGCCAGCAGTTTGGGCAGGGCTTACACTGAAGCTTTCTTT; cdr3_aa: CASSLGRAYTEAFF; clone_size: once; v_call: TRBV28; d_call: NA; j_call: TRBJ1-1
cdr3_nt: TGTGCCAGCAGAAGGGGACAGTTACAAGAGACCCAGTACTTC; cdr3_aa: CASRRGQLQETQYF; clone_size: NA; v_call: TRBV6-5; d_call: TRBD1; j_call: TRBJ2-5
cdr3_nt: TGTGCCAGCACCCCAGGCGGGGGGGGCTACAATGAGCAGTTCTTC; cdr3_aa: CASTPGGGGYNEQFF; clone_size: NA; v_call: TRBV6-5; d_call: TRBD2; j_call: TRBJ2-1
cdr3_nt: TGTGCCAGCAGCCTGACAGGGATGAACACTGAAGCTTTCTTT; cdr3_aa: CASSLTGMNTEAFF; clone_size: NA; v_call: TRBV28; d_call: TRBD1; j_call: TRBJ1-1
cdr3_nt: TGTGCCAGCAGCCAAGCAGGTTATAATTCACCCCTCCACTTT; cdr3_aa: CASSQAGYNSPLHF; clone_size: NA; v_call: TRBV14; d_call: NA; j_call: TRBJ1-6
cdr3_nt: TGTGCCAGCAGTTTGTGGCAGGGAGGGGAGACCCAGTACTTC; cdr3_aa: CASSLWQGGETQYF; clone_size: NA; v_call: TRBV27; d_call: TRBD2; j_call: TRBJ2-5
cdr3_nt: TGTGCCAGCAGCTTACGACAGGGGGCGACCACCGGGGAGCTGTTTTTT; cdr3_aa: CASSLRQGATTGELFF; clone_size: NA; v_call: TRBV7-3; d_call: TRBD1; j_call: TRBJ2-2
cdr3_nt: TGTGCCAGCAGCGTAAACCGGGACACCCGAAGGGGATTTAACTATGGCTACACCTTC; cdr3_aa: CASSVNRDTRRGFNYGYTF; clone_size: NA; v_call: TRBV28; d_call: NA; j_call: TRBJ1-2
cdr3_nt: TGTGCCAGCAGTCAACCGGGACTAGCCACAGATACGCAGTATTTT; cdr3_aa: CASSQPGLATDTQYF; clone_size: NA; v_call: TRBV28; d_call: TRBD2; j_call: TRBJ2-3
cdr3_nt: TGTGCCAGCAGTAAGGGACTTCCCAATCAGCCCCAGCATTTT; cdr3_aa: CASSKGLPNQPQHF; clone_size: NA; v_call: TRBV2; d_call: NA; j_call: TRBJ1-5
cdr3_nt: TGTGCCAGCAGCCCTGGGACAGGTCGGCCCCAGCATTTT; cdr3_aa: CASSPGTGRPQHF; clone_size: NA; v_call: TRBV7-9; d_call: TRBD1; j_call: TRBJ1-5
cdr3_nt: TGTGCCAGCAGCCTGGACTGGGGGCTCTACGAGCAGTACTTC; cdr3_aa: CASSLDWGLYEQYF; clone_size: once; v_call: TRBV7-8; d_call: NA; j_call: TRBJ2-7
cdr3_nt: TGTGCCTGGGCCGGTGGGGGACAGGGAAAAAACATTCAGTACTTC; cdr3_aa: CAWAGGGQGKNIQYF; clone_size: NA; v_call: TRBV30; d_call: TRBD1; j_call: TRBJ2-4
cdr3_nt: TGTGCCAGCAGCCAAACCCAGACTAGCGCGGGGGAGACCCAGTACTTC; cdr3_aa: CASSQTQTSAGETQYF; clone_size: NA; v_call: TRBV4-2; d_call: TRBD2; j_call: TRBJ2-5
cdr3_nt: TGTGCCACAGGGACAGGGAGGGAGACCCAGTACTTC; cdr3_aa: CATGTGRETQYF; clone_size: NA; v_call: TRBV10-3; d_call: TRBD1; j_call: TRBJ2-5